Listed below are T cell receptor beta chains from one sample, sequenced in a study of cytomegalovirus exposure and HLA in healthy donors. Using immunoSEQ multiplex PCR, the repertoire was profiled, and TCRdb retains in-frame clones only, with some absent. The table records 95,000 to 150,000 clones, 75% to 85% of them present only once. The sequenced material came from PBMCs. The source is a man aged 40-55 years in good health and CMV-seronegative. Both conserved end residues are part of each CDR3. The D gene is left open where the match is weak. A row's size may be missing; if present it is once, few, many or a size class.

V	D	J	size	DNA	CDR3
TRBV7-2	TRBD2	TRBJ2-5	.	TGTGCCAGCAGCGCGGGGGGGAAGGGAGAGACCCAGTACTTC	CASSAGGKGETQYF
TRBV7-2	.	TRBJ2-1	.	TGTGCCAGCAGCTCCAACCTTCAGGGGCTTGAGTTCTTC	CASSSNLQGLEFF
TRBV5-1	.	TRBJ2-5	.	TGCGCCAGCAGCTTGGGACAGGTTCAAGAGACCCAGTACTTC	CASSLGQVQETQYF
TRBV9	TRBD1	TRBJ2-3	.	TGTGCCAGCAGCGTCCGACAGGGGAGCACAGATACGCAGTATTTT	CASSVRQGSTDTQYF
TRBV28	.	TRBJ2-3	.	TGTGCCAGCGGGCTGCAGGGAATGGCAGATACGCAGTATTTT	CASGLQGMADTQYF
TRBV11-3	.	TRBJ2-3	.	TGTGCCAGCAGCTTACAGGGGAAAGTTACAGATACGCAGTATTTT	CASSLQGKVTDTQYF
TRBV6-5	TRBD1	TRBJ2-3	few	TGTGCCAGCAGTTACACCGGGACAGGGGGAAATACGCAGTATTTT	CASSYTGTGGNTQYF
TRBV7-9	.	TRBJ2-7	.	TGTGCCAGCAGCATTCCAGGTAGCTCCTACGAGCAGTACTTC	CASSIPGSSYEQYF
TRBV2	.	TRBJ1-3	.	TGTGCCAGCATTCGGGACTCTGGAACCACCATATATTTT	CASIRDSGTTIYF
TRBV28	.	TRBJ2-3	.	TGTGCCAGCCCCCCAGGGCGAACAGATACGCAGTATTTT	CASPPGRTDTQYF
TRBV11-3	.	TRBJ2-3	.	TGTGCCAGCAGCTTAGATGGGCAGGGCCCAGATACGCAGTATTTT	CASSLDGQGPDTQYF
TRBV5-1	.	TRBJ1-4	.	TGCGCCAGCAGCTTGGCCACGGGCAGGGGATTAGGCGAAAAACTGTTTTTT	CASSLATGRGLGEKLFF
TRBV7-6	TRBD1	TRBJ1-1	.	TGTGCCAGCAGCCATGGACAGGAGGGGGACACTGAAGCTTTCTTT	CASSHGQEGDTEAFF
TRBV11-3	TRBD1	TRBJ2-2	once	TGTGCCAGCAGCACCCGGACAGGGGGAAACACCGGGGAGCTGTTTTTT	CASSTRTGGNTGELFF
TRBV27	TRBD1	TRBJ2-5	.	TGTGCCAGCAGAAGCCCCCGGGACAGGGGCCCGGGAGAGACCCAGTACTTC	CASRSPRDRGPGETQYF
TRBV9	.	TRBJ2-5	.	TGTGCCAGCAGCGTATTTGCGTCCCAAGAGACCCAGTACTTC	CASSVFASQETQYF
TRBV12-5	TRBD1	TRBJ2-3	.	TGTGCTAGTGGTTTGGTACAGGGGGGCGTCACAGATACGCAGTATTTT	CASGLVQGGVTDTQYF
TRBV6-6	.	TRBJ1-6	.	TGTGCCAGCGGCGGGCCTGTCTCTAATTCACCCCTCCACTTT	CASGGPVSNSPLHF
TRBV19	.	TRBJ2-1	.	TGTGCCAGTAGTTTGGGCGGGGATTACAATGAGCAGTTCTTC	CASSLGGDYNEQFF
TRBV11-2	TRBD1	TRBJ1-2	.	TGTGCCAGCAGCTCCAGGGGGGATGGCTACACCTTC	CASSSRGDGYTF
TRBV5-5	.	TRBJ1-5	.	TGTGCCAGCAGCTTCGGAGGGGCTGGCAATCAGCCCCAGCATTTT	CASSFGGAGNQPQHF
TRBV11-2	.	TRBJ1-1	.	TGTGCCAGCAGTTTCAGGATGAACACTGAAGCTTTCTTT	CASSFRMNTEAFF
TRBV4-1	TRBD1	TRBJ2-2	.	TGCGCCAGCAGAGACCGGGACAGGGTCTTTGTGGCCGGGGAGCTGTTTTTT	CASRDRDRVFVAGELFF
TRBV27	.	TRBJ2-7	.	TGTGCCAGCAGTTTTCGGGTAGCTGGGGAGCAGTACTTC	CASSFRVAGEQYF
TRBV5-4	TRBD1	TRBJ2-5	.	TGTGCCAGCAGCACCGGGACAGCTCAAGAGACCCAGTACTTC	CASSTGTAQETQYF
TRBV5-6	.	TRBJ2-5	once	TGTGCCAGCAGCTTCCTCGCGAGAGAGACCCAGTACTTC	CASSFLARETQYF
TRBV28	.	TRBJ2-7	few	TGTGCCAGCACCACGCGGGGCGGATTGATCGAGCAGTACTTC	CASTTRGGLIEQYF
TRBV5-1	TRBD1	TRBJ1-2	.	TGCGCCAGCAGCCGGAATCTTGTTCGGGACAGTAACTATGGCTACACCTTC	CASSRNLVRDSNYGYTF
TRBV27	.	TRBJ2-5	.	TGTGCCAGCAGTTTAGTAGGAGGAGAGGAGACCCAGTACTTC	CASSLVGGEETQYF
TRBV5-6	.	TRBJ2-2	.	TGTGCCAGCAGCTCTGACTGGAGGGGGGAGCTGTTTTTT	CASSSDWRGELFF
TRBV5-1	TRBD2	TRBJ2-1	.	TGCGCCAGCAGCCGGGGGGGGGTTCAATACAATGAGCAGTTCTTC	CASSRGGVQYNEQFF